The rows below give T cell receptor beta chains drawn from one sample of a study of sequential checkpoint blockade in melanoma. Here immunoSEQ multiplex PCR was the method, and the copy in TCRdb shows in-frame clones only, minus some. Of 25,000 to 35,000 clones detected, over 60% appear once; the ten largest clones hold about a fifth. The sample here was CD8+ T cells sorted from blood (inferred from file names), taken from a patient given nivolumab and ipilimumab in sequence. All receptors derive from a human donor with melanoma. CDR3s include the opening cysteine and the closing phenylalanine or tryptophan. A D gene is named only where the DNA matches it firmly. The size of a clone is reported for some rows only, either as once, few or many, or as a class for expanded clones.

d_call clone_size j_call v_call cdr3_aa cdr3_nt
TRBD1 - TRBJ1-2 TRBV4-2 CASSQAGDRDGYTF TGTGCCAGCAGCCAAGCGGGGGACAGGGATGGCTACACCTTC
TRBD1 - TRBJ2-7 TRBV19 CASRTGGGEQYF TGTGCCAGCAGGACAGGGGGAGGGGAGCAGTACTTC
- - TRBJ1-1 TRBV28 CASSRGYVKTEAFF TGTGCCAGCAGCCGGGGGTATGTCAAAACTGAAGCTTTCTTT
- - TRBJ2-1 TRBV7-9 CASSKQGVDNEQFF TGTGCCAGCAGCAAACAGGGAGTGGACAATGAGCAGTTCTTC
TRBD1 - TRBJ2-5 TRBV7-9 CASSTGQGVQETQYF TGTGCCAGCAGCACCGGACAGGGGGTTCAAGAGACCCAGTACTTC
- - TRBJ1-1 TRBV27 CASSLQGTRTEAFF TGTGCCAGCAGTCTGCAGGGGACCCGCACTGAAGCTTTCTTT
- few TRBJ2-7 TRBV19 CASSYRVTYEQYF TGTGCCAGTAGTTACAGGGTTACCTACGAGCAGTACTTC
- - TRBJ1-2 TRBV19 CASSGWSSPLRNYGYTF TGTGCCAGTAGTGGTTGGAGCTCCCCGCTGCGGAACTATGGCTACACCTTC
- few TRBJ1-4 TRBV4-1 CASSQEGGERLFF TGTGCCAGCAGCCAAGAGGGGGGGGAGAGACTGTTTTTT
- - TRBJ1-6 TRBV19 CASNDPWDTYNSPLHF TGTGCCAGTAACGACCCCTGGGACACCTATAATTCACCCCTCCACTTT
- - TRBJ1-2 TRBV7-2 CASTIQGNYGYTF TGTGCCAGCACCATACAGGGTAACTATGGCTACACCTTC
- - TRBJ2-7 TRBV11-2 CASSLFAGAYEQYF TGTGCCAGCAGCTTATTTGCAGGGGCGTACGAGCAGTACTTC
TRBD2 - TRBJ2-5 TRBV12-5 CASGGGGTSKETQYF TGTGCTAGTGGTGGGGGGGGGACTAGTAAGGAGACCCAGTACTTC
TRBD1 - TRBJ2-2 TRBV2 CASKDRGFTGELFF TGTGCCAGCAAGGACAGGGGGTTCACCGGGGAGCTGTTTTTT
TRBD2 once TRBJ2-7 TRBV4-3 CASSQDLRGRSSYEQYF TGCGCCAGCAGCCAAGATCTACGCGGGAGGAGCTCCTACGAGCAGTACTTC
TRBD2 - TRBJ2-1 TRBV4-3 CASSLGLAGGQDGDEQFF TGCGCCAGCAGCCTAGGACTAGCGGGAGGGCAAGATGGGGATGAGCAGTTCTTC
- - TRBJ1-1 TRBV28 CASVNPDRSLWDTEAFF TGTGCCAGCGTAAACCCTGACAGGTCCCTGTGGGACACTGAAGCTTTCTTT
- - TRBJ2-2 TRBV15 CATSSGDTGELFF TGTGCCACCAGCAGCGGGGACACCGGGGAGCTGTTTTTT
TRBD1 once TRBJ2-2 TRBV7-3 CASSLGTGVNTGELFF TGTGCCAGCAGCTTAGGGACAGGAGTGAACACCGGGGAGCTGTTTTTT
- few TRBJ1-1 TRBV27 CASSLQANTEAFF TGTGCCAGCAGTTTACAGGCGAACACTGAAGCTTTCTTT
TRBD1 - TRBJ2-1 TRBV27 CASRTGVSPLNEQFF TGTGCCAGCAGGACAGGGGTATCGCCACTCAATGAGCAGTTCTTC
- - TRBJ1-4 TRBV4-3 CASSQDSGVNEKLFF TGCGCCAGCAGCCAAGACTCAGGGGTTAATGAAAAACTGTTTTTT
- once TRBJ2-2 TRBV7-9 CASSYRKGAGELFF TGTGCCAGCAGCTACCGGAAGGGGGCCGGGGAGCTGTTTTTT
TRBD1 few TRBJ2-3 TRBV28 CASSRTGNTDTQYF TGTGCCAGCAGCCGGACAGGGAACACAGATACGCAGTATTTT
TRBD2 - TRBJ2-6 TRBV10-3 CAISATFGGAGANVLTF TGTGCCATCAGTGCAACGTTTGGGGGGGCTGGGGCCAACGTCCTGACTTTC
- - TRBJ2-7 TRBV28 CASGYLLSASSYEQYF TGTGCCAGCGGATACTTATTGAGCGCGAGCTCCTACGAGCAGTACTTC
- - TRBJ2-7 TRBV9 CASSVASGDEQYF TGTGCCAGCAGCGTAGCTAGTGGAGACGAGCAGTACTTC
- - TRBJ1-4 TRBV7-2 CASSQQGYKWEKLFF TGTGCCAGCAGCCAGCAGGGGTACAAGTGGGAAAAACTGTTTTTT
TRBD2 - TRBJ2-2 TRBV19 CATPSGAGELFF TGTGCCACCCCTAGCGGGGCCGGGGAGCTGTTTTTT
TRBD2 - TRBJ2-3 TRBV19 CASTTSGTDTQYF TGTGCCAGTACAACTAGCGGGACAGATACGCAGTATTTT
- few TRBJ1-1 TRBV7-9 CASSLRGHEAFF TGTGCCAGCAGCTTGAGGGGACATGAAGCTTTCTTT
TRBD1 - TRBJ1-5 TRBV6-1 CASSGPGQLYSNQPQHF TGTGCCAGCAGTGGACCGGGACAGTTATATAGCAATCAGCCCCAGCATTTT
TRBD1 - TRBJ2-3 TRBV18 CASSPPIRDRGRQDTQYF TGTGCCAGCTCACCACCAATAAGGGACAGGGGGCGTCAAGATACGCAGTATTTT
TRBD2 - TRBJ2-2 TRBV9 CASSDGLAGVSGELFF TGTGCCAGCAGCGACGGACTAGCGGGAGTATCCGGGGAGCTGTTTTTT
TRBD1 - TRBJ1-5 TRBV19 CASSPGTGGNQPQHF TGTGCCAGTAGTCCCGGGACAGGGGGAAATCAGCCCCAGCATTTT
TRBD1 - TRBJ1-6 TRBV18 CASSPPWTGPRDSPLHF TGTGCCAGCTCACCACCGTGGACAGGACCAAGGGATTCACCCCTCCACTTT
TRBD1 - TRBJ1-5 TRBV13 CASSSRQGGQPQHF TGTGCCAGCAGCTCCCGACAGGGGGGTCAGCCCCAGCATTTT
TRBD1 once TRBJ2-7 TRBV7-6 CASMRDRGDEQYF TGTGCCAGCATGAGGGACAGGGGGGACGAGCAGTACTTC
- - TRBJ2-2 TRBV27 CASSPSLTGELFF TGTGCCAGCAGTCCGTCACTCACCGGGGAGCTGTTTTTT
TRBD1 - TRBJ2-7 TRBV27 CASSSGQGPYEQYF TGTGCCAGCAGTTCCGGACAGGGCCCGTACGAGCAGTACTTC
- - TRBJ2-5 TRBV4-3 CASSQGWRDQETQYF TGCGCCAGCAGCCAAGGGTGGAGGGACCAAGAGACCCAGTACTTC
TRBD2 - TRBJ2-7 TRBV27 CASSFAAGDYEQYF TGTGCCAGCAGTTTCGCAGCGGGAGACTACGAGCAGTACTTC
TRBD1 - TRBJ2-7 TRBV7-9 CASSFTEAPGQGRWEQYF TGTGCCAGCAGCTTTACTGAGGCCCCGGGACAGGGAAGGTGGGAGCAGTACTTC
- - TRBJ2-7 TRBV5-6 CASSLIQGYEQYF TGTGCCAGCAGCTTAATACAGGGCTACGAGCAGTACTTC
TRBD1 - TRBJ2-7 TRBV9 CASSMTGGFGYEQYF TGTGCCAGCAGCATGACAGGGGGTTTTGGTTACGAGCAGTACTTC